Presented here are 17 T cell receptor beta chains from one specimen sequenced in a study of T cell responses to AZD1222 COVID-19 vaccine (TCRdb year 2021). Library creation used the immunoSEQ multiplex PCR assay. The table was pulled from immuneACCESS by TCRdb, which kept in-frame rearrangements only. Such tables lose some clones; where checked, under half of the loss comes from unresolved V genes, and the rest has no known cause. The sample profile shows 130,000 or so clones; 93% of them were found once. Approximately 5.4% of the sample is in the top ten clones. The time point label of this sample denotes: baseline before first vaccination. Sequenced here: peripheral blood, sampled on day 0 of AZD1222 vaccination. These receptors all come from an adult in good health.

This clone has ten or more counts. The rearrangement uses TRBV14 and TRBJ2-2; possible D gene TRBD1, 7 bases. Germline V gene sequence: CDR1 SGHDN, CDR2 FVKESK. V was trimmed by 6 bases and J by 0 bases, leaving 14 bases between them. The CDR3 runs 16 residues. The CDR3 spells CASSPGGTANTGELFF. CDR3 DNA: TGTGCCAGCAGTCCAGGAGGGACAGCGAACACCGGGGAGCTGTTTTTT.

The chain joins TRBV12-5 to TRBJ2-7; the match to TRBD2 covers 13 bases. This CDR3 contains 19 residues. Germline-derived CDR1 and CDR2 are LGHNT and FRNRAP. The junction had 13 bases not matched to a gene; V was cut back by 0 bases and J by 5 bases. The CDR3 region has the DNA TGTGCTAGTGGTTTGGTGAGGGGGCTCACTAGCGGGAGGGTTAACGAGCAGTACTTC. Protein product: CASGLVRGLTSGRVNEQYF.

This chain uses TRBV7-6 with TRBJ2-5, with TRBD2 identical over 12 bases. The V and J ends lost 0 bases and 5 bases, in that order; junction bases with no gene match: 7. The CDR3 runs 17 residues. Germline lookup yields CDR1 SGHVS and CDR2 FNYEAQ. The CDR3 sequence: CASSLAPASGGAETQYF. The CDR3 bases are TGTGCCAGCAGCTTAGCGCCGGCTAGCGGGGGGGCCGAGACCCAGTACTTC.

The CDR3 is CASSEMFQETQYF. Here the CDR3 DNA reads TGTGCCAGCAGTGAAATGTTCCAAGAGACCCAGTACTTC. The V call is TRBV2, the J call TRBJ2-5; D remains ambiguous. Germline values: CDR1 SNHLY, CDR2 FYNNEI. This CDR3 contains 13 residues. The V end lost 2 bases, the J end lost 1 base, and 5 bases lay between the germline ends.

V usage is TRBV7-9 and J usage is TRBJ2-2, with TRBD1 matching over 8 bases. Germline lookup yields CDR1 SEHNR and CDR2 FQNEAQ (reference sequence). The CDR3 contains 16 residues. Trimming took 3 bases from V and 6 from J; bases not matched to a gene: 9. The CDR3 is CASSLQGALTPGELFF. As DNA, the CDR3 is TGTGCCAGCAGCTTGCAGGGGGCGCTGACGCCCGGGGAGCTGTTTTTT.

This clone occurred once. For the CDR3, the DNA is TGTGCCAGCAGCCAAGTCCTAACTAATGAAAAACTGTTTTTT. It codes for CASSQVLTNEKLFF. The chain uses TRBV3-1 (or the pseudogene TRBV3-2) and TRBJ1-4; D is unclear. This CDR3 is built from 14 residues. Trimming left V 1 base short and J 1 base short, with 4 bases between. Looked up from germline, CDR1 is LGHDT and CDR2 is YNNKEL (reference sequence).

The chain carries TRBV28 and TRBJ2-3; D unclear. The CDR3 has 16 amino acids. Per germline, CDR1 MDHEN and CDR2 SYDVKM. V gave up 5 bases and J gave up 2 bases, with 17 bases separating them. CDR3 in DNA: TGTGCCAGCAGTGGGCCCGGCCGAGTGGTCACAGATACGCAGTATTTT. It yields the protein CASSGPGRVVTDTQYF. The variable domain in full, completed from reference TRBV28 and TRBJ2-3, reads DVKVTQSSRYLVKRTGEKVFLECVQDMDHENMFWYRQDPGLGLRLIYFSYDVKMKEKGDIPEGYSVSREKKERFSLILESASTNQTSMYLCASSGPGRVVTDTQYFGPGTRLTVL.

V is TRBV30 and J is TRBJ1-3; TRBD1 might be the D (5 bases). Germline CDR1 is GTSNPN and CDR2 is SVGIG (reference sequence). This CDR3 contains 14 residues. Deletions cut 1 base from V and 8 bases from J, with 15 bases between. CDR3 amino acids: CAWSESARGDTIYF. DNA for the CDR3: TGTGCCTGGAGTGAAAGTGCTAGGGGAGACACCATATATTTT.

The gene calls are TRBV5-4 and TRBJ1-4, with 9 bases lining up with TRBD1. J gave up 2 bases and V 4 bases, and 6 bases lay outside the gene matches. Germline-derived CDR1 and CDR2 are SGHNT and YYREEE (reference sequence). The length of the CDR3 is 16 residues. CDR3 loop: CASSQLTGGTNEKLFF. CDR3 DNA: TGTGCCAGCAGCCAACTAACAGGGGGCACTAATGAAAAACTGTTTTTT.

The chain uses TRBV3-1 (or the pseudogene TRBV3-2) and TRBJ1-1, with D possibly being TRBD1 (5 bases). Germline V gene lookup returns CDR1 LGHDT and CDR2 YNNKEL (reference sequence). Trimming left V 1 base short and J 6 bases short, with 9 bases between. The CDR3 is made up of 13 amino acids. CDR3 sequence: CASSQGGTAEAFF. The CDR3 DNA is TGTGCCAGCAGCCAAGGGGGGACGGCTGAAGCTTTCTTT.

The V gene is TRBV28, the J gene TRBJ2-7, with D tentatively TRBD1 or TRBD2 (5 bases each). V lost 6 bases to trimming and J lost 0 bases, with 18 bases between them. The CDR3 has 16 amino acids. The germline gives CDR1 MDHEN, CDR2 SYDVKM. CDR3 bases: TGTGCCAGCAGCTTAACGATCGGGGCCGCCTCCTACGAGCAGTACTTC. Its translation: CASSLTIGAASYEQYF.

In DNA, the CDR3 is TGTGCCAGCAGCCACGGGACAGAGTGGTTTTTT. Protein sequence: CASSHGTEWFF. The chain couples TRBV3-1 (or the pseudogene TRBV3-2) to TRBJ1-4, with TRBD1 matching over 7 bases. Germline CDR1 and CDR2: LGHDT and YNNKEL (reference sequence). The CDR3 has 11 amino acids. With 3 bases clipped from V and 16 bases from J, the junction kept 5 bases outside the gene matches.

The CDR3 nucleotides are TGTGCCAGCAATCTGGGACAGGGGGTTGGTGGCTACACCTTC. It yields the protein CASNLGQGVGGYTF. The chain has TRBV6-5 and TRBJ1-2; 11 nucleotides line up with TRBD1. Trimming removed 7 bases from V and 7 bases from J; junction bases left unmatched: 8. Germline values: CDR1 MNHEY, CDR2 SVGAGI. This CDR3 comprises 14 residues.

V is TRBV2 and J is TRBJ1-1, with D possibly being TRBD1 (5 bases). The CDR3 extends over 13 amino acids. CDR1 SNHLY and CDR2 FYNNEI come from the germline V gene. The V and J ends lost 6 bases and 5 bases respectively, with 13 bases between them. DNA of the CDR3: TGTGCCAGCAGCCTGGGGGGAGGGACTGAAGCTTTCTTT. Its translation: CASSLGGGTEAFF.

This chain links TRBV29-1 with TRBJ2-2; TRBD2 aligns across 8 bases. The ends lost 5 bases at V and 4 bases at J; junction bases unmatched: 9. The V gene's germline CDR1 is SQVTM and CDR2 ANQGSEA. The CDR3 length is 15 residues. The CDR3, as DNA: TGCAGCGTTAAAGGAAGCGGGGGAGCCACCGGGGAGCTGTTTTTT. Amino acid sequence: CSVKGSGGATGELFF.

In DNA, the CDR3 is TGTGCCACCAGTGAAAGACAGGGGGGAATTACCTACAATGAGCAGTTCTTC. Its translation: CATSERQGGITYNEQFF. V gene TRBV24-1 combines with J gene TRBJ2-1; 9 positions match TRBD1. The CDR3 covers 17 residues. The junction had 8 bases not matched to a gene; V was cut back by 4 bases and J by 2 bases. Per the germline V gene, CDR1 is KGHDR and CDR2 is SFDVKD.

This chain connects TRBV3-1 (or the pseudogene TRBV3-2) to TRBJ2-1; D not resolved. The germline V gene has CDR1 LGHDT and CDR2 YNNKEL (reference sequence). The CDR3 has 15 residues. The V gene lost 1 base and the J gene lost 0 bases, with 7 bases spanning the gap. CDR3 in DNA: TGTGCCAGCAGCCAAGGGGTAGACTCCTACAATGAGCAGTTCTTC. Protein product: CASSQGVDSYNEQFF.